This T cell receptor (beta chain) comes out of a study of T-cell memory formation after mild COVID-19 (dated by TCRdb to 2020 to 2022). As for the study more broadly: Most TCR sequence clusters were specific to one of the two donors. In a couple of donors, T-cell clones that expanded and contracted after mild COVID-19 were tracked by sequencing TCRalpha and TCRbeta repertoires over time. The cohort was made up of two young adult volunteers, one female and one male, who were previously healthy.

This clonotype turned up a few times. Its antigen remains undetermined. The record has no base qualities; no much larger clone is one base away. On the study overall, not on this receptor specifically: SARS-CoV-2 specificity was not confirmed for the second-wave clones peaking on day 37. The detection of some responding clones in pre-infection memory suggests that pre-existing cross-reactive memory T cells joined the SARS-CoV-2 response. Only a couple of mild cases were covered in the study, and larger cohorts including severe cases with pre-infection samples were considered necessary. Contracting CD4+ clones were located mainly in the CM and EM memory subsets, whereas CD8+ clones were found to be enriched in EMRA. Balanced CD4/CD8 phenotypes were observed for clones contracting from day 15 to 85, whereas a bias towards CD4+ was observed for a second wave of clones expanding from day 15 to 37.

Trimming leaves V shorter by 2 bases and J shorter by 3 bases, with the junction holding 2 bases beyond the gene matches. The germline V gene supplies CDR1 KGHSH and CDR2 LQKENI. There are 14 amino acids in the CDR3, from cysteine to phenylalanine inclusive. This entry keeps only the CDR3 DNA: 42 bases, framed from base 1. PBMCs were isolated by Ficoll-Paque density gradient centrifugation. The listed sequencing device is Illumina NovaSeq 6000. TCRalpha and TCRbeta cDNA libraries were constructed by 5'RACE with constant-segment primers, with sample barcodes and unique molecular identifiers being introduced. RNA was extracted from every sample with Trizol reagent. The libraries were amplified in two PCR steps, and the second step added a second sample barcode and Illumina TruSeq adapters. Sequencing of libraries was performed on an Illumina NovaSeq with 2 x 150 bp paired-end reads. In the original analysis: The reads were demultiplexed and collapsed into UMI-guided consensus sequences using migec v1.2.7. With mixcr v2.1.11, UMI consensuses were aligned to TRA and TRB V and J templates and assembled into clonotypes. Expanded or contracted clonotypes were those called significant by both edgeR and NoisET, with noise models trained on biological replicates. For edgeR calls, the thresholds were a false discovery rate-adjusted p below 0.01 and a log2 fold-change of 1. As an exploratory analysis of dynamics, max-normalized trajectories of the 1000 most abundant clonotypes were examined by PCA with hierarchical clustering. The CD4 or CD8 phenotype of responding clones was assigned using the separately sequenced CD4+ and CD8+ repertoires. Starting from the raw public reads, TCRdb applied fastp trimming at Q25, assembled clones with MiXCR and retained in-frame beta chains. Rows are unified per CDR3 protein, each entry keeping the most common DNA and genes. TCRdb, not the original authors, processed these V and J calls. This sample holds about 180,000 distinct CDR3 sequences; approximately 17% were observed only once. The ten largest clonotypes hold under 4.5% of the sample.

The receptor chain draws on TRBV18 and TRBJ2-3; the junction holds 7 bases that match TRBD1. The receptor's source is a man between 18 and 35 years old who had mild COVID-19 (a few samples of this study predate the infection). The sample titles of this study are shuffled in the database, so cell type and time point are left out; the donor was told from shared clones. The sample taken for sequencing was PBMCs or a T cell subset sorted from them (not recorded which). The CDR3: CASSPEQGTDTQYF. The DNA sequence reads TGTGCCAGCTCACCAGAACAGGGGACAGATACGCAGTATTTT.